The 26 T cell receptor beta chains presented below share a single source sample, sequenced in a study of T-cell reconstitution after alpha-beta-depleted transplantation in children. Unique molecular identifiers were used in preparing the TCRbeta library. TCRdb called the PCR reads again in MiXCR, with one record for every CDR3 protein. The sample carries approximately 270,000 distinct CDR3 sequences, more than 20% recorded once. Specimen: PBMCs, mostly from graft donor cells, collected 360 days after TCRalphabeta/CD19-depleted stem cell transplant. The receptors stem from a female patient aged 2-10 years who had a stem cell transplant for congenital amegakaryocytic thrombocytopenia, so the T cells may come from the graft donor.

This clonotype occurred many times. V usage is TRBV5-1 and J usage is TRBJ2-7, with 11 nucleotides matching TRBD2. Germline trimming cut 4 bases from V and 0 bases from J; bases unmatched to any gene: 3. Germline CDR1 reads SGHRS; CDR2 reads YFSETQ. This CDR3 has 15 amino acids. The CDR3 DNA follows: TGCGCCAGCAGCCCGACTAGCGGGACCTCCTACGAGCAGTACTTC. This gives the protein CASSPTSGTSYEQYF.

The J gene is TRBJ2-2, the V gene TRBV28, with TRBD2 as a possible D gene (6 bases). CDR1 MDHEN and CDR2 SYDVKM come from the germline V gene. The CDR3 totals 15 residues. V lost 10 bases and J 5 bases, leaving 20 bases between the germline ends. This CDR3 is CATEADYSRTGELFF. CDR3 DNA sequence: TGTGCCACCGAAGCGGACTACTCGAGGACCGGGGAGCTGTTTTTT.

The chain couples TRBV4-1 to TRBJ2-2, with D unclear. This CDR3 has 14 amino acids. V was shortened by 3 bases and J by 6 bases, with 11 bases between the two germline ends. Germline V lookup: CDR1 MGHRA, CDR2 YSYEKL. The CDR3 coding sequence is TGCGCCAGCAGCCACCCCTCTAGACCCGGGGAGCTGTTTTTT. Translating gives CASSHPSRPGELFF.

As DNA, the CDR3 is TGTGCCAGCAGCTACATGAGGACACCGGCCTACAATGAGCAGTTCTTC. Its protein product is CASSYMRTPAYNEQFF. V gene TRBV13 combines with J gene TRBJ2-1, with D perhaps matching TRBD1 (5 bases). The germline gives CDR1 PRHDT, CDR2 FYEKMQ (reference sequence). V was trimmed by 4 bases and J by 2 bases, leaving 15 bases between them. The CDR3 is 16 residues long.

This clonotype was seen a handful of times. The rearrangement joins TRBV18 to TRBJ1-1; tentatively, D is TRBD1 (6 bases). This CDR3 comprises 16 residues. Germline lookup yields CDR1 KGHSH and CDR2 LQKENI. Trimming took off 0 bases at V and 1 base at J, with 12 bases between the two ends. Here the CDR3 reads CASSPPKATGNTEAFF. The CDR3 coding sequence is TGTGCCAGCTCACCACCAAAAGCGACAGGGAACACTGAAGCTTTCTTT.

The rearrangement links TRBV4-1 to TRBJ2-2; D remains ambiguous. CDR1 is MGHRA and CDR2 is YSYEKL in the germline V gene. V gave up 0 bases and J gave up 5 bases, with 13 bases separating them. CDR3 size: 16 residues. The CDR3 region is CASSQDIRVRTGELFF. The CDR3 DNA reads TGCGCCAGCAGCCAAGATATCCGGGTGCGAACCGGGGAGCTGTTTTTT.

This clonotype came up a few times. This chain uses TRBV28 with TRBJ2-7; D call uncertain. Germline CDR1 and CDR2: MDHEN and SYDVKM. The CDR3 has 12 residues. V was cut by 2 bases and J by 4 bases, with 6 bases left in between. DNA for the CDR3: TGTGCCAGCAGTTTAGCGAGGTACGAGCAGTACTTC. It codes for CASSLARYEQYF.

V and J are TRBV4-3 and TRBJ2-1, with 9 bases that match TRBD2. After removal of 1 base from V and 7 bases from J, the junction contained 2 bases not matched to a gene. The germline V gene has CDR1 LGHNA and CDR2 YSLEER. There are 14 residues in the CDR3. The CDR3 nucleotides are TGCGCCAGCAGCCAAGGACTAGCGGAGAATGAGCAGTTCTTC. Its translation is CASSQGLAENEQFF.

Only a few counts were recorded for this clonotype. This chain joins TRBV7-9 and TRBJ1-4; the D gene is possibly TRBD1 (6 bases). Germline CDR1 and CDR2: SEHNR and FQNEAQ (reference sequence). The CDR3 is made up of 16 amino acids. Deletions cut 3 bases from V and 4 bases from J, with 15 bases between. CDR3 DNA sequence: TGTGCCAGCAGCTTCCTAGACAGGTCGTTTAATGAAAAACTGTTTTTT. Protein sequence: CASSFLDRSFNEKLFF.

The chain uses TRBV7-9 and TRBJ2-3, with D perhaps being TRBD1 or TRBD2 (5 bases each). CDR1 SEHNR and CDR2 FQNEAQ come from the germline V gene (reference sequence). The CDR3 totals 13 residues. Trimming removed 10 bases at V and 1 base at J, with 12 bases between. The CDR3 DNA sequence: TGTGCCATTGACGGGGCCCGCACAGATACGCAGTATTTT. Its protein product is CAIDGARTDTQYF.

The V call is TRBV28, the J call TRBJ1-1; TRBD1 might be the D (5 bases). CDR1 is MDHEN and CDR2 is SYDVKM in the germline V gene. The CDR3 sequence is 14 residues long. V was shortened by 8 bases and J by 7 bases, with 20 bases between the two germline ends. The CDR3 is CASYPRGGWCEAFF. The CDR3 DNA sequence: TGTGCCAGCTATCCGAGGGGAGGATGGTGTGAAGCTTTCTTT.

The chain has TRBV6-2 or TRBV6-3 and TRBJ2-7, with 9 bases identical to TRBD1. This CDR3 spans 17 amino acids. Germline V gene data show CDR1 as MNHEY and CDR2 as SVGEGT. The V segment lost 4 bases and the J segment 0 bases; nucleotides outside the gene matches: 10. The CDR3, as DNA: TGTGCCAGCAGTTTATCCCTAGGACAGGGGACCTCCTACGAGCAGTACTTC. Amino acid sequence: CASSLSLGQGTSYEQYF.

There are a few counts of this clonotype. The CDR3 region has the DNA TGCAGTGCTATCATTAGCGGGAGCCTACCCAATGAGCAGTTCTTC. Protein sequence: CSAIISGSLPNEQFF. V is TRBV20-1 and J is TRBJ2-1, with 9 bases fitting TRBD2. The germline V gene has CDR1 DFQATT and CDR2 SNEGSKA (reference sequence). V shed 4 bases, J shed 6 bases, and the junction held 10 bases outside the gene matches. The CDR3 spans 15 residues.

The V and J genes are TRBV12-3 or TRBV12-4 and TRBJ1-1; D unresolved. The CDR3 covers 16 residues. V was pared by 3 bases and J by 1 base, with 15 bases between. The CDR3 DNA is TGTGCCAGCAGTTTCCTTCCCTCGGGAGGGAACACTGAAGCTTTCTTT. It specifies CASSFLPSGGNTEAFF.

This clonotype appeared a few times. Here the CDR3 DNA reads TGTGCCAGCAGACCCGACAGGGGTGTAGGGGAGCTGTTTTTT. Translating gives CASRPDRGVGELFF. The chain uses TRBV7-2 and TRBJ2-2; 8 bases agree with TRBD1. V shed 6 bases, J shed 8 bases, and the junction held 8 bases outside the gene matches. This CDR3 has 14 residues. The germline V gene encodes CDR1 SGHTA and CDR2 FQGNSA.

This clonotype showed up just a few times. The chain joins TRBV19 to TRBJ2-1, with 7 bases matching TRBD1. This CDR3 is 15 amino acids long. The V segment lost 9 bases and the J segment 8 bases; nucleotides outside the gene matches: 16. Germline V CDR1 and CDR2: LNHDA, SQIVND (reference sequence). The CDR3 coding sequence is TGTGCCAGCGCCGCTGAGACAGGGCTGGGGGATGAGCAGTTCTTC. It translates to CASAAETGLGDEQFF.

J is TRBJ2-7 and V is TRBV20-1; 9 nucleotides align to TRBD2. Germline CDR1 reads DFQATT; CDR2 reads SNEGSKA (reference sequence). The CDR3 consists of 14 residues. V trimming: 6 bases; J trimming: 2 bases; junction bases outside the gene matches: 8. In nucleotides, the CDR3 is TGCAGTGCGATAGCTAGCGGGGCCACCTACGAGCAGTACTTC. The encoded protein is CSAIASGATYEQYF.

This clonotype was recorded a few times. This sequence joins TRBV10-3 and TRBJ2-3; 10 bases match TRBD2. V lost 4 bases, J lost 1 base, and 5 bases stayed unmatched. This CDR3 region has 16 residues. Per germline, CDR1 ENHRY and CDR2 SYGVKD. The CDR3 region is CAISATGTSGTDTQYF. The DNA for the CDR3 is TGTGCCATCAGTGCCACCGGGACTAGCGGCACAGATACGCAGTATTTT.

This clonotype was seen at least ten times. This CDR3 reads CASSLFPGQATYEQYF. CDR3 nucleotide sequence: TGTGCCAGCAGTTTATTCCCCGGACAGGCCACCTACGAGCAGTACTTC. V is TRBV12-3 or TRBV12-4 and J is TRBJ2-7, with 7 bases that match TRBD1. V was clipped by 2 bases and J by 2 bases; unmatched bases: 9. CDR3 size: 16 residues.

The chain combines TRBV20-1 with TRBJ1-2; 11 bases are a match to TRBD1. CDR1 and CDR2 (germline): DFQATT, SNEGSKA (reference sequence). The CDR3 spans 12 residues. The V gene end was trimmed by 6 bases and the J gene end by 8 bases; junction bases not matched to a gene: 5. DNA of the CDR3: TGCAGTGCCCGGGACAGGGGGGGCGGCTACACCTTC. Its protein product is CSARDRGGGYTF.

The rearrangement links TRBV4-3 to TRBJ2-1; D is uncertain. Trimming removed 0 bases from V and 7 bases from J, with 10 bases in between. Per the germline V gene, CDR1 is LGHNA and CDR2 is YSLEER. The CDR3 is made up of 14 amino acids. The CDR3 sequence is CASSQDRLRNEQFF. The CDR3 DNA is TGCGCCAGCAGCCAAGATCGTCTGAGAAATGAGCAGTTCTTC.

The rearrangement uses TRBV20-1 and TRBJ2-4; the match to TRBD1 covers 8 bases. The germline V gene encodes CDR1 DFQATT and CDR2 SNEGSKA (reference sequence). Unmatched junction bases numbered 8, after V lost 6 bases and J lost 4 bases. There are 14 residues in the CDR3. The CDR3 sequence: CSALDRAKKNIQYF. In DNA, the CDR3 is TGCAGTGCCCTGGACAGGGCGAAGAAAAACATTCAGTACTTC.

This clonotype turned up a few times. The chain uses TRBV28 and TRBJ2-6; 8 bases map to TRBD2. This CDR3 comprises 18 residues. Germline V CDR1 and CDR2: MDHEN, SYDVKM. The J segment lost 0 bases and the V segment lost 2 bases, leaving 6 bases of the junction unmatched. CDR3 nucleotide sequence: TGTGCCAGCAGTTTAGAAGCGGGGGCGACCTCTGGGGCCAACGTCCTGACTTTC. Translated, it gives CASSLEAGATSGANVLTF.

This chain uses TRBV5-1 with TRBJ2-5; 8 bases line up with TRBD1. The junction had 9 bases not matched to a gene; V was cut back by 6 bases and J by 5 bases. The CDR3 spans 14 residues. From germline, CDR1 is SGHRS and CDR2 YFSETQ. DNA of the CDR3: TGCGCCAGCAACCCTGGACAGGGAGGCGAGACCCAGTACTTC. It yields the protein CASNPGQGGETQYF.

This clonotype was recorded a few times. CDR3 in amino acids: CASSPGQRTAGEQFF. CDR3 in DNA: TGTGCCAGCAGTCCCGGACAGCGTACGGCAGGGGAGCAGTTCTTC. The chain joins TRBV12-3 or TRBV12-4 to TRBJ2-1; D perhaps matches TRBD1 (6 bases). CDR3 size: 15 residues. Trimming cost V 5 bases and J 10 bases, with 21 bases left between them.

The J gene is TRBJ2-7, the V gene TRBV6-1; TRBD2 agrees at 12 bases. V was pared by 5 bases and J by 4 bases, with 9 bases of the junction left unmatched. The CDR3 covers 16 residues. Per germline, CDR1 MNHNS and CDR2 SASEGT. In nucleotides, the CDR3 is TGTGCCAGCAGTCTTTCTCGGACTAGCGGGGCGTACGAGCAGTACTTC. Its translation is CASSLSRTSGAYEQYF.